This TCR beta chain derives from a study of Ad26.COV2.S vaccination and SARS-CoV-2 variants (dated by TCRdb to about 2021). Turning to the overall study: Vaccine-arm donors came from COV1001, a multicentre, randomized, double-blind, placebo-controlled phase I-IIa trial of Ad26.COV2.S in healthy adults. Ad26.COV2.S was administered intramuscularly at a dose of 5x10^10 or 1x10^11 viral particles, either as one shot or as two shots given 56 days apart. Sequencing of the TCRbeta repertoire served to evaluate the specificity and breadth of SARS-CoV-2-reactive T cell receptors following Ad26.COV2.S vaccination. A total of around 32 samples were included in the TCR-sequenced set, comprising 19 Ad26.COV2.S vaccine recipients, 5 placebo recipients and 8 SARS-CoV-2 convalescent individuals. Trial participants were randomized into five groups of five: low-dose or high-dose Ad26.COV2.S given once or twice, or placebo on both occasions. Investigators remained blinded to trial group allocation during experiments and outcome assessment.

The germline V gene yields KGHDR for CDR1 and SFDVKD for CDR2. The cysteine opens and the phenylalanine closes a CDR3 of 18 amino acids. Solely the CDR3 DNA is kept, with 54 bases framed from the first base. V trim: 4 bases; J trim: 2 bases; unmatched bases: 8. The treatment or condition label, as the study defines it: over 15 received Ad26.COV2.S at low or high dose, single or two shots; a few received placebo; per-sample allocation not given. For vaccine and placebo recipients, the sequenced repertoires came from samples collected on day 63 after the first injection. Cohort 1b enrolled about two dozen adults aged 18-55 years at a single site in Boston, USA, between 29 July and 7 August 2020. Ad26.COV2.S was a replication-incompetent adenovirus type 26 vector expressing a prefusion-stabilized SARS-CoV-2 spike protein from the original Wuhan strain. What the authors observed across the whole study: Vaccine and placebo recipients had similar non-spike TCR breadth, a finding consistent with the vaccine containing only spike. The authors noted that the TCR breadth and depth analyses may have underestimated total T cell responses. The study was not powered to compare responses between vaccine doses or regimens. Higher spike-specific TCR breadth was observed in Ad26.COV2.S recipients than in placebo recipients (P = 0.0014). After vaccination, substantial breadth of spike-specific CD8+ and CD4+ T cell responses was reported.

TCRbeta CDR3 regions were sequenced with the immunoSEQ Assay. After extraction, genomic DNA underwent amplification by bias-controlled multiplex PCR, followed by high-throughput sequencing. From the authors' description of their analysis: To quantify the absolute abundance of every unique TCRbeta CDR3 region, sequences were collapsed and filtered. T cell fraction was estimated by normalizing TCRbeta template counts to usable DNA, which was measured by amplifying reference genes present in all nucleated cells. Repertoire TCRs were annotated as SARS-CoV-2-specific when V gene, CDR3 amino acid sequence and J gene were exactly matched to a known reactive TCR set. MIRA supplied the reference SARS-CoV-2 TCR set, which was filtered for enrichment in COVID-19-positive ImmuneCODE repertoires so that public or cross-reactive TCRs were removed. Using the MIRA antigens, annotated TCRs were further analysed by specific ORF or by position within an ORF. Depth was the summed frequency of annotated unique rearrangements, while breadth was defined as annotated unique rearrangements over total unique productive rearrangements. Two-sided Wilcoxon rank-sum tests were used to compare TCR breadth between groups. TCRdb stores this immuneACCESS table with in-frame sequences only. Part of the clones is absent; in the studies checked, under half of the shortfall reflects unresolved V genes, and no reason is known for the rest. For V, J and clone size, that table is used; D and trimming come from the DNA. The sample includes about 680,000 clones, with more than 70% observed a single time. Clones ranked in the top ten supply about 1.5% of the sample.

Details on this clone: What this receptor recognizes is not known. No base quality information exists; no much larger clone differs at one position.

This TCR was sampled from a person aged 18 to 65 who received the Ad26.COV2.S COVID-19 vaccine or a placebo. Sample: peripheral blood, taken in a trial of Ad26.COV2.S vaccine versus placebo. The sequence is built from TRBV24-1 and TRBJ2-3; the central 13 bases match TRBD2. The DNA reads TGTGCCACCAGTGACCCCCGGGGACTAGCGGGAAACACAGATACGCAGTATTTT. It encodes CATSDPRGLAGNTDTQYF.